This T cell receptor beta chain was found in a study of blood T cells in healthy people across ages. J gave up 8 bases and V 4 bases, and 8 bases lay outside the gene matches. The CDR3 is 15 residues long. Germline V gene data show CDR1 as LGHNA and CDR2 as YSLEER. This clonotype turned up a few times. The target antigen is unknown. Alongside a J-beta primer mix, a sample-barcoded 5' primer served in a second PCR lasting about 7 to 11 cycles. Using its own MiXCR run on the 5' RACE reads, TCRdb lists one record per CDR3 protein. The sample includes fewer than 2,000,000 distinct CDR3 sequences, about two fifths seen only once; the top ten take under 25%. General study results and limits: More naive CD4+ cells and higher diversity were found in long-lived than in aged donors.

The clonotype comes from a human donor in good health. The sequenced sample consisted of blood. The genes are TRBV4-3 and TRBJ2-1; TRBD1 agrees at 10 bases. CDR3 loop: CASSPDRGLWDEQFF. CDR3 DNA: TGCGCCAGCAGCCCCGACAGGGGGCTTTGGGATGAGCAGTTCTTC.